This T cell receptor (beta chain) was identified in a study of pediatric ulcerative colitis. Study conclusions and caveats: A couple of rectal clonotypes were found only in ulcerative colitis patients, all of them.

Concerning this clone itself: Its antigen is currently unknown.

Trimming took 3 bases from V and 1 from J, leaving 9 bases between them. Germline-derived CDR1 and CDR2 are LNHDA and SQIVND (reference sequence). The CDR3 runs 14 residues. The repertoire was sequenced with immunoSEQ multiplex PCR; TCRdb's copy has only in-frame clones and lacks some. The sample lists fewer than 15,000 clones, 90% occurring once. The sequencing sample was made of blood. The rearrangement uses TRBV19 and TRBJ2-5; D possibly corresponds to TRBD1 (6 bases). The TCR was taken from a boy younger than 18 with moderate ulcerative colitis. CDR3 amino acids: CASSMGHLQETQYF. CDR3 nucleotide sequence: TGTGCCAGTAGTATGGGACACCTCCAAGAGACCCAGTACTTC.